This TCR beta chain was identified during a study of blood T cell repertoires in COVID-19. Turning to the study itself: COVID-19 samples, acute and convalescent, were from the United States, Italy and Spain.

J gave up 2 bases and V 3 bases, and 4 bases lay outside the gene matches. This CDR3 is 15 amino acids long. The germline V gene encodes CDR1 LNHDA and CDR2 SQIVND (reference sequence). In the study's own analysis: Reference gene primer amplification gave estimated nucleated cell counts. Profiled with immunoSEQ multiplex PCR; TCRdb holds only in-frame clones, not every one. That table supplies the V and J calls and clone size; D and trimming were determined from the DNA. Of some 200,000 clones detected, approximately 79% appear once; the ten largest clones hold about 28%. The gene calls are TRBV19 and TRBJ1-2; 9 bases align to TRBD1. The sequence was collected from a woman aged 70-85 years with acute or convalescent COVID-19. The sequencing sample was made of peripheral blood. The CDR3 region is CASSITGGRNYGYTF. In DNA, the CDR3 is TGTGCCAGTAGTATCACAGGGGGCAGGAACTATGGCTACACCTTC. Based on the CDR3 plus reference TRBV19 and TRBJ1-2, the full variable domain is DGGITQSPKYLFRKEGQNVTLSCEQNLNHDAMYWYRQDPGQGLRLIYYSQIVNDFQKGDIAEGYSVSREKKESFPLTVTSAQKNPTAFYLCASSITGGRNYGYTFGSGTRLTVV.